This section outlines one T cell receptor beta chain sequence together with its context. Its antigen is undetermined. Before the COVID-19 pandemic, during about 2011-2019, CD4+ T cells were taken from unexposed donors. After ten to eleven days of culture, CD4+ T cells were isolated. Testing used SARS-CoV-2 S/N and four cold-coronavirus spikes on unexposed-donor CD4+ T cells, cells permitting. Sequencing used immunoSEQ multiplex PCR; TCRdb keeps in-frame clones, though not all of them. The repertoire holds over 25,000 clones, with about 73% as singletons. The V end was cut by 5 bases, the J end by 9 bases, with 26 bases between. This CDR3 region has 17 residues. The V gene's germline CDR1 is SGHVS and CDR2 FQNEAQ. These data originate in a study of CD4 T cells in relation to SARS-CoV-2 and coronaviruses. Notes on the study in general: Crossreactive clones expanded significantly less to SARS-CoV-2 than monoreactive clones.

The sequenced sample consisted of CD4+ T cells from PBMCs, cultured in vitro. The chain has TRBV7-8 and TRBJ2-1, with D perhaps TRBD1 (6 bases). The sequence came from a human donor in good health. In DNA, the CDR3 is TGTGCCAGCAGCCAGGGGTCGGGTAGTTACTTAAACAGTGAGCAGTTCTTC. Translated: CASSQGSGSYLNSEQFF.